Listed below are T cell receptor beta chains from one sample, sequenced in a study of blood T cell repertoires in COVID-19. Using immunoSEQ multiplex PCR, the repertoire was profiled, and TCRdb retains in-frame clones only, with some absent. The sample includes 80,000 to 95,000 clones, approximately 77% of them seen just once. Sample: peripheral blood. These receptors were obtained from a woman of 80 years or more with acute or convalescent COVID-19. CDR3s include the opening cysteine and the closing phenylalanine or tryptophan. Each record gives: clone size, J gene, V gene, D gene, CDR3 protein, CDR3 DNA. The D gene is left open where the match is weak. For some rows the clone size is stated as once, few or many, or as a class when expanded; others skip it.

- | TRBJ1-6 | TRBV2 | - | CASTQDYNSPLHF | TGTGCCAGCACGCAGGATTATAATTCACCCCTCCACTTT
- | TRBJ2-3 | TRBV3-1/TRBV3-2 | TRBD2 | CASSQGAGLAVPDTQYF | TGTGCCAGCAGCCAAGGAGCCGGACTAGCGGTACCAGATACGCAGTATTTT
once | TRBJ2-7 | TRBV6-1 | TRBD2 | CASSEGASGRFYEQYF | TGTGCCAGCAGTGAAGGGGCTAGCGGGAGGTTCTACGAGCAGTACTTC
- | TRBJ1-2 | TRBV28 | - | CASRPTAVYGYTF | TGTGCCAGCAGGCCCACAGCGGTCTATGGCTACACCTTC
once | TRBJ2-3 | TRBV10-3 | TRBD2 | CAINAGASGSTDTQYF | TGTGCCATCAATGCTGGAGCTAGCGGGAGCACAGATACGCAGTATTTT
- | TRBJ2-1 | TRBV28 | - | CASSLDISRPDEQFF | TGTGCCAGCAGTTTGGACATTTCCCGCCCGGATGAGCAGTTCTTC
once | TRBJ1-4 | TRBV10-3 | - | CAITPGPGEKLFF | TGTGCCATCACCCCAGGGCCAGGTGAAAAACTGTTTTTT
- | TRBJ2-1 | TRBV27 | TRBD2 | CAELAGEDNEQFF | TGTGCCGAACTAGCGGGAGAGGACAATGAGCAGTTCTTC
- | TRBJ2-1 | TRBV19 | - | CASSTKQGRDEQFF | TGTGCCAGTAGTACCAAACAGGGCAGGGATGAGCAGTTCTTC
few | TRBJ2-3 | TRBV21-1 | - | CASSPPPGRASGRVLDTQYF | TGTGCCAGCAGCCCACCCCCAGGGAGGGCTAGCGGGAGAGTACTAGATACGCAGTATTTT
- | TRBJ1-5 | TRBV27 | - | CASSYKTYQPQHF | TGTGCCAGCAGTTACAAGACTTATCAGCCCCAGCATTTT